One sample yielded the 14 T cell receptor beta chains listed below, sequenced in a study of blood T cell repertoires in COVID-19. Generated by immunoSEQ multiplex PCR, the TCRdb table keeps only in-frame clones and is missing some. The repertoire holds about 130,000 clones, with roughly 85% as singletons. Material: peripheral blood. Receptors were obtained from a woman of 80 years or more with COVID-19, enrolled during active disease.

This clone has a single count. The genes are TRBV29-1 and TRBJ2-3, with 8 bases that match TRBD2. The CDR3 runs 15 residues. The germline V gene has CDR1 SQVTM and CDR2 ANQGSEA. The trim removed 6 bases at V and 4 bases at J, leaving 12 bases unmatched. This CDR3 is CSVAPSGSVADTQYF. The CDR3, as DNA: TGCAGCGTCGCCCCCAGCGGGAGTGTCGCAGATACGCAGTATTTT.

The chain has TRBV27 and TRBJ1-5; D is unclear. Germline V lookup: CDR1 MNHEY, CDR2 SMNVEV (reference sequence). This CDR3 is 13 amino acids long. Trimming took 3 bases from V and 9 from J, leaving 12 bases between them. The CDR3 DNA sequence: TGTGCCAGCAGTTTGGAGCCCAAGGCGCCCCAGCATTTT. Translating it yields CASSLEPKAPQHF.

The rearrangement uses TRBV28 and TRBJ1-2; D possibly corresponds to TRBD1 (6 bases). The CDR3 is 13 residues long. The germline CDR1 and CDR2 sequences are MDHEN and SYDVKM. The ends were cut back, 1 base at V and 6 bases at J, with 9 bases in the middle. CDR3 residues: CASSLYRENGYTF. CDR3 nucleotides: TGTGCCAGCAGTTTATACAGGGAGAATGGCTACACCTTC.

The genes are TRBV7-2 and TRBJ2-7; 11 nucleotides align to TRBD1. The CDR3 covers 14 residues. CDR1 and CDR2 (germline): SGHTA, FQGNSA. J was trimmed by 7 bases and V by 5 bases; bases with no gene match: 7. The CDR3 nucleotides are TGTGCCAGCAGCACCCCGGGACAGGGGGGAGAGCAGTACTTC. The encoded protein is CASSTPGQGGEQYF. Drawing the rest from reference TRBV7-2 and TRBJ2-7, the complete variable domain is GAGVSQSPSNKVTEKGKDVELRCDPISGHTALYWYRQSLGQGLEFLIYFQGNSAPDKSGLPSDRFSAERTGGSVSTLTIQRTQQEDSAVYLCASSTPGQGGEQYFGPGTRLTVT.

The chain couples TRBV7-2 to TRBJ1-2, with D tentatively TRBD1 (6 bases). V was shortened by 0 bases and J by 4 bases, with 9 bases between the two germline ends. The germline V gene encodes CDR1 SGHTA and CDR2 FQGNSA. The CDR3 has 14 residues. The CDR3 DNA sequence: TGTGCCAGCAGCTTAGCTACAGGGACCTATGGCTACACCTTC. Residues: CASSLATGTYGYTF. The full variable domain, its missing parts supplied by reference TRBV7-2 and TRBJ1-2, is GAGVSQSPSNKVTEKGKDVELRCDPISGHTALYWYRQSLGQGLEFLIYFQGNSAPDKSGLPSDRFSAERTGGSVSTLTIQRTQQEDSAVYLCASSLATGTYGYTFGSGTRLTVV.

The chain is built from TRBV6-2 or TRBV6-3 and TRBJ2-1, with D unclear. V lost 5 bases, J lost 7 bases, and 6 bases lay in between. This CDR3 contains 11 residues. The germline gives CDR1 MNHEY, CDR2 SVGEGT. CDR3 DNA: TGTGCCAGCAGTAATCCTAATGAGCAGTTCTTC. It codes for CASSNPNEQFF.

J is TRBJ2-3 and V is TRBV7-2; D not certain. There are 13 residues in the CDR3. V gave up 1 base and J gave up 5 bases, with 7 bases separating them. Germline V lookup: CDR1 SGHTA, CDR2 FQGNSA. Written as DNA, the CDR3 is TGTGCCAGCAGCTTAGGTGGCCGAGATACGCAGTATTTT. Amino acids: CASSLGGRDTQYF.

The V call is TRBV6-5, the J call TRBJ2-7, with TRBD1 matching over 8 bases. This CDR3 comprises 13 residues. Trimming removed 4 bases from V and 8 bases from J; junction bases left unmatched: 7. From germline, CDR1 is MNHEY and CDR2 SVGAGI. The CDR3 sequence: CASSSADRAKQYF. The CDR3 DNA reads TGTGCCAGCAGTTCTGCGGACAGGGCCAAGCAGTACTTC.

This chain joins TRBV9 and TRBJ2-2; D call uncertain. This CDR3 is built from 13 residues. In germline, CDR1 is SGDLS, CDR2 YYNGEE. V was shortened by 7 bases and J by 2 bases, with 9 bases between the two germline ends. The CDR3: CASVNRNTGELFF. The CDR3 bases are TGTGCCAGCGTAAACAGAAACACCGGGGAGCTGTTTTTT. The full variable domain, with the rest looked up from reference TRBV9 and TRBJ2-2, is DSGVTQTPKHLITATGQRVTLRCSPRSGDLSVYWYQQSLDQGLQFLIQYYNGEERAKGNILERFSAQQFPDLHSELNLSSLELGDSALYFCASVNRNTGELFFGEGSRLTVL.

The chain combines TRBV12-3 or TRBV12-4 with TRBJ1-5; 8 bases align to TRBD1. With V trimmed by 6 bases and J by 5 bases, 3 bases remained unmatched. This CDR3 spans 13 amino acids. CDR3: CASRKTGDQPQHF. The CDR3 DNA follows: TGTGCCAGCAGGAAGACAGGGGATCAGCCCCAGCATTTT.

This clone was found once. The rearrangement uses TRBV2 and TRBJ2-2; 12 bases are shared with TRBD2. Germline CDR1 SNHLY, CDR2 FYNNEI. V lost 4 bases to trimming and J lost 7 bases; unmatched junction nucleotides: 1. The CDR3 contains 14 residues. The chain's CDR3 is CASSGLAGVGELFF. CDR3 sequence (DNA): TGTGCCAGCAGTGGACTAGCGGGAGTCGGGGAGCTGTTTTTT.

The CDR3 loop is CASSYRVASSLHTQYF. CDR3 nucleotides: TGTGCCAGCAGTTACCGAGTGGCTAGTAGCTTACATACGCAGTATTTT. This chain joins TRBV6-2 or TRBV6-3 and TRBJ2-3; D remains unclear. The CDR3 extends over 16 amino acids. Germline V lookup: CDR1 MNHEY, CDR2 SVGEGT. Trimming removed 2 bases from V and 7 bases from J, with 19 bases in between.

The chain recombines TRBV2 with TRBJ2-1; TRBD1 matches 7 bases. With V trimmed by 5 bases and J by 9 bases, 4 bases remained unmatched. This CDR3 spans 12 amino acids. The germline CDR1 and CDR2 sequences are SNHLY and FYNNEI. DNA of the CDR3: TGTGCCAGCAGTCTACAGGGGCCTGAGCAGTTCTTC. This sequence encodes CASSLQGPEQFF.

This clone was detected only once. The J gene is TRBJ1-1, the V gene TRBV29-1, with unresolved D. CDR1 SQVTM and CDR2 ANQGSEA come from the germline V gene. With 5 bases removed from V and 1 base from J, the gap between germline ends came to 5 bases. The CDR3 totals 11 residues. This chain's CDR3 is CSVLRNTEAFF. As DNA, the CDR3 is TGCAGCGTTTTGAGGAACACTGAAGCTTTCTTT.